This T cell receptor (beta chain) was captured by sequencing in a study of blood T cell repertoires in COVID-19. Study background: T cells, B-cell-depleted T cells, or PBMCs supplied cDNA or gDNA.

Clones were sequenced by immunoSEQ multiplex PCR, and TCRdb holds only the in-frame ones, with some missing. This sample has about 230,000 clones, with approximately 89% found just once. The CDR3 covers 14 residues. V dropped 1 base and J dropped 3 bases, with 10 bases sitting between them. Germline CDR1 reads LGHDT; CDR2 reads YNNKEL (reference sequence). Individuals aged about 18 to 95 years were recruited from approximately 24 US areas. The study assigned cohorts using participant-reported clinical history. This TCR was recovered from a young woman with acute COVID-19. The genes are TRBV3-1 (or the pseudogene TRBV3-2) and TRBJ2-7; D is ambiguous. The sequenced material came from PBMCs or T cells enriched from blood (not recorded which). The CDR3 loop is CASSQGVLNYEQYF. CDR3 in DNA: TGTGCCAGCAGCCAAGGTGTGTTAAACTACGAGCAGTACTTC.